The 17 T cell receptor beta chains listed next were all sequenced from one sample in a study of cytomegalovirus exposure and HLA in healthy donors. PCR employed 60 Vbeta and 13 Jbeta primers. Using immunoSEQ multiplex PCR, the repertoire was profiled, and TCRdb retains in-frame clones only, with some absent. The profile shows 150,000 to 200,000 clones, 65% to 85% of them singletons. The sequencing input was PBMCs. These TCRs come from a woman younger than 35 in good health and CMV-seronegative.

V gene TRBV4-3 combines with J gene TRBJ1-2; weak D call: TRBD1 (6 bases). The CDR3 is made up of 16 amino acids. CDR1 is LGHNA, CDR2 YSLEER, per germline. V was pared by 0 bases and J by 4 bases, with 15 bases between. CDR3 loop: CASSQDLTGSLYGYTF. The DNA for the CDR3 is TGCGCCAGCAGCCAAGATCTCACAGGGAGCCTCTATGGCTACACCTTC.

The V and J genes are TRBV18 and TRBJ2-7; TRBD1 matches at 8 bases. Trimming at V came to 6 bases and at J to 6 bases, leaving 16 bases not matched to a gene. The CDR3 has 16 residues. The germline gives CDR1 KGHSH, CDR2 LQKENI. As DNA, the CDR3 is TGTGCCAGCTCGGCAACAGGGGGTATGAATTCGGGCGAGCAGTACTTC. It translates to CASSATGGMNSGEQYF. The variable domain in full, completed from reference TRBV18 and TRBJ2-7, reads NAGVMQNPRHLVRRRGQEARLRCSPMKGHSHVYWYRQLPEEGLKFMVYLQKENIIDESGMPKERFSAEFPKEGPSILRIQQVVRGDSAAYFCASSATGGMNSGEQYFGPGTRLTVT.

This chain joins TRBV7-2 and TRBJ2-7, with TRBD1 identical over 8 bases. The CDR3 sequence is 14 residues long. V trimming: 5 bases; J trimming: 2 bases; junction bases outside the gene matches: 5. The germline V gene encodes CDR1 SGHTA and CDR2 FQGNSA. The CDR3, as DNA: TGTGCCAGCAGCCTATGGACAGGGCCCTACGAGCAGTACTTC. Translation: CASSLWTGPYEQYF.

The J gene is TRBJ1-5, the V gene TRBV19; no firm D call. CDR1 is LNHDA and CDR2 is SQIVND in the germline V gene (reference sequence). The ends were cut back, 10 bases at V and 0 bases at J, with 7 bases in the middle. There are 12 residues in the CDR3. This chain's CDR3 is CATSYSNQPQHF. The CDR3 nucleotides read TGTGCCACTTCTTATAGCAATCAGCCCCAGCATTTT.

The chain combines TRBV7-9 with TRBJ1-2; perhaps TRBD1 as D (5 bases). The CDR3 runs 11 residues. The V and J ends lost 7 bases and 7 bases respectively, with 10 bases between them. Germline CDR1 is SEHNR and CDR2 is FQNEAQ (reference sequence). CDR3 protein: CASTSGGGYTF. The CDR3 DNA reads TGTGCCAGCACCTCCGGGGGTGGCTACACCTTC.

Points on this clone: Other nucleotide sequences from this sample produce the same CDR3. The rearrangement joins TRBV4-3 to TRBJ2-7; TRBD1 aligns across 9 bases. The V and J ends lost 2 bases and 4 bases, in that order; junction bases with no gene match: 3. The CDR3 consists of 14 residues. The germline V gene encodes CDR1 LGHNA and CDR2 YSLEER. CDR3 DNA: TGCGCCAGCAGCCAACGGGACAGGGATTACGAGCAGTACTTC. It specifies CASSQRDRDYEQYF.

This clone was seen a few times. The J gene is TRBJ2-2, the V gene TRBV13, with D possibly TRBD2 on 5 matching bases. The CDR3 runs to 14 residues. Per the germline V gene, CDR1 is PRHDT and CDR2 is FYEKMQ (reference sequence). Trimming took 8 bases from V and 7 from J, leaving 17 bases between them. As DNA, the CDR3 is TGTGCCAGCTCGGAGATCCGGGGAGTCGGGGAGCTGTTTTTT. Amino acid sequence: CASSEIRGVGELFF.

The chain couples TRBV21-1 to TRBJ1-5; whether TRBD1, the table's D call, matches the DNA was not checked. TRBV21-1 counts as a pseudogene. The CDR3 has 16 amino acids. The CDR3 DNA sequence: TGTGCCAGCAGCAAAGAGGCCAGGGATAGCAATCAGCCCCAGCATTTT. Encoded protein: CASSKEARDSNQPQHF.

In this sample, this clone turned up a few times. The chain joins TRBV7-2 to TRBJ2-7, with D unresolved. The V end was cut by 5 bases, the J end by 6 bases, with 8 bases between. The CDR3 consists of 11 residues. Germline lookup yields CDR1 SGHTA and CDR2 FQGNSA. The CDR3 protein is CASSHYVEQYF. The CDR3 DNA reads as TGTGCCAGCAGCCACTACGTCGAGCAGTACTTC.

This clone has only a few counts. V gene TRBV28 combines with J gene TRBJ2-7; perhaps TRBD1 as D (5 bases). The V end was cut by 1 base, the J end by 3 bases, with 16 bases between. CDR1 and CDR2 (germline): MDHEN, SYDVKM. The CDR3 has 16 amino acids. CDR3 sequence (DNA): TGTGCCAGCAGTTTATTAAGTCCCCGACAGTTCTACGAGCAGTACTTC. Translation: CASSLLSPRQFYEQYF.

V and J are TRBV10-3 and TRBJ1-5; D is unresolved. The CDR3 sequence is 14 residues long. Germline lookup yields CDR1 ENHRY and CDR2 SYGVKD. Between the trimmed V and J ends, which lost 4 bases and 4 bases, there was a span of 11 bases. CDR3 nucleotides: TGTGCCATCAGTGTGTTCCCACAAAATCAGCCCCAGCATTTT. Its translation is CAISVFPQNQPQHF.

The chain is built from TRBV7-6 and TRBJ2-2; 8 nucleotides agree with TRBD2. Losses at the gene ends were 5 bases for V and 0 bases for J; bases not matched to a gene: 8. The CDR3 has 17 residues. Germline V lookup: CDR1 SGHVS, CDR2 FNYEAQ. The CDR3 nucleotides read TGTGCCAGCAGCCGAAAAGGCGGGGGGACGAACACCGGGGAGCTGTTTTTT. Residues: CASSRKGGGTNTGELFF.

The gene calls are TRBV6-5 and TRBJ1-1; no clear D. CDR3 length equals 15 residues. CDR1 MNHEY and CDR2 SVGAGI come from the germline V gene. Trimming cost V 7 bases and J 3 bases, with 18 bases left between them. The CDR3 is CASKLYGNEDTEAFF. The CDR3 DNA follows: TGTGCCAGCAAATTGTACGGAAACGAGGACACTGAAGCTTTCTTT.

The chain joins TRBV11-1 to TRBJ2-1; D ambiguous. The CDR3 is made up of 14 amino acids. Trimming removed 1 base from V and 8 bases from J, with 12 bases in between. Germline-derived CDR1 and CDR2 are SGHAT and FQDESV (reference sequence). The CDR3 sequence: CASSLDPRWHEQFF. CDR3 DNA sequence: TGTGCCAGCAGCTTAGATCCCCGATGGCATGAGCAGTTCTTC.

This clone was seen more than once but under ten times. This chain joins TRBV19 and TRBJ1-2; D is unclear. Germline V gene data show CDR1 as LNHDA and CDR2 as SQIVND (reference sequence). The ends were cut back, 3 bases at V and 0 bases at J, with 8 bases in the middle. The CDR3 length is 14 residues. The CDR3 nucleotides read TGTGCCAGTAGTATTGAGGTTGCTAACTATGGCTACACCTTC. It yields the protein CASSIEVANYGYTF.

The chain joins TRBV9 to TRBJ2-1; the match to TRBD1 covers 10 bases. The germline gives CDR1 SGDLS, CDR2 YYNGEE. V was clipped by 3 bases and J by 0 bases; unmatched bases: 15. The CDR3 contains 20 residues. The CDR3 sequence is CASSAWDRGRLTSSYNEQFF. Written as DNA, the CDR3 is TGTGCCAGCAGCGCCTGGGACAGGGGTCGGCTAACTAGCTCCTACAATGAGCAGTTCTTC.

The chain links TRBV30 to TRBJ2-5; 8 bases align to TRBD2. Trimming took 3 bases from V and 5 from J; bases not matched to a gene: 20. CDR1 and CDR2 (germline): GTSNPN, SVGIG (reference sequence). The CDR3 length is 18 residues. CDR3: CAWSSGFDTSGRYETQYF. CDR3 DNA sequence: TGTGCCTGGAGCTCCGGCTTTGACACTAGCGGAAGATATGAGACCCAGTACTTC.